Sequencing of this T cell receptor (beta chain) was carried out in a study of blood T cells in healthy people across ages. Broader study findings: While age rose, TCR beta diversity per million T cells dropped in a roughly linear way.

Combining a sample-barcoded 5' primer with a J-beta primer mix, a second PCR ran for roughly 7 to 12 cycles. A template-switch adaptor with 12 random nucleotides tagged each cDNA molecule. TCRdb re-called the 5' RACE reads with MiXCR, one entry per CDR3 protein. The sample holds around 1,800,000 distinct CDR3 sequences, about two fifths seen once. At least ten counts were recorded for this clonotype. The antigen is not known. CDR3 length: 14 residues. V shed 0 bases, J shed 6 bases, and the junction held 3 bases outside the gene matches. Germline-derived CDR1 and CDR2 are SGHRS and YFSETQ. There were at least 5 micrograms of total RNA extracted from every sample.

The V and J genes are TRBV5-1 and TRBJ2-1, with 7 positions matching TRBD2. Sequenced: blood. The sequence came from a human donor in good health. This CDR3 reads CASSLERLANEQFF. The CDR3 DNA reads as TGCGCCAGCAGCTTGGAACGACTAGCCAATGAGCAGTTCTTC.